One sample yielded the 10 T cell receptor beta chains listed below, sequenced in a study of blood T cell repertoires in COVID-19. Sequenced by immunoSEQ multiplex PCR; TCRdb stores in-frame clones only, minus some. This table holds 350,000 to 450,000 clones, over 75% found once. The sample comprised PBMCs or T cells enriched from blood (not recorded which). The receptors derive from a woman aged 18 to 35 who had been exposed to COVID-19.

CDR3 in amino acids: CASSSAASTDTQYF. The CDR3 DNA follows: TGTGCCAGCAGCTCAGCGGCTAGCACAGATACGCAGTATTTT. V is TRBV6-5 and J is TRBJ2-3; possibly TRBD2 for D (5 bases). The CDR3 loop spans 14 amino acids. With 6 bases removed from V and 0 bases from J, the gap between germline ends came to 10 bases. The germline V gene has CDR1 MNHEY and CDR2 SVGAGI.

The CDR3 region is CASSLVPQGRETQYF. DNA of the CDR3: TGTGCCAGCAGCTTAGTCCCACAGGGGAGAGAGACCCAGTACTTC. This chain links TRBV7-6 with TRBJ2-5; 7 nucleotides line up with TRBD1. Germline CDR1 is SGHVS and CDR2 is FNYEAQ. The CDR3 has 15 amino acids. Trimming cost V 1 base and J 4 bases; bases outside gene matches: 6.

This clone is a singleton in its sample. V and J are TRBV6-5 and TRBJ2-1, with D possibly matching TRBD1 (5 bases). Germline CDR1 reads MNHEY; CDR2 reads SVGAGI. The V gene lost 2 bases and the J gene lost 10 bases, with 15 bases spanning the gap. The length of the CDR3 is 14 residues. The CDR3 spells CASSYGPGYGEQFF. The CDR3 nucleotides read TGTGCCAGCAGTTACGGACCAGGGTATGGGGAGCAGTTCTTC.

This sequence joins TRBV7-6 and TRBJ2-5; D may be TRBD2 (7 bases). The CDR3 length is 16 residues. The ends were cut back, 6 bases at V and 2 bases at J, with 19 bases in the middle. Germline V gene sequence: CDR1 SGHVS, CDR2 FNYEAQ. The CDR3 DNA reads as TGTGCCAGCAGAGTCGGGGGGCTTCCTTCTCAAGAGACCCAGTACTTC. Its protein product is CASRVGGLPSQETQYF.

V and J are TRBV11-3 and TRBJ2-2, with D tentatively TRBD1 (6 bases). The CDR3 has 16 residues. The V gene's germline CDR1 is SGHNT and CDR2 YENEEA. V was shortened by 1 base and J by 4 bases, with 13 bases between the two germline ends. The chain's CDR3 is CASSLGGLAGTGELFF. CDR3 nucleotides: TGTGCCAGCAGCTTAGGGGGGCTGGCCGGCACCGGGGAGCTGTTTTTT.

The chain recombines TRBV29-1 with TRBJ2-5, with 9 bases that match TRBD2. Germline CDR1 reads SQVTM; CDR2 reads ANQGSEA. Trimming cost V 6 bases and J 2 bases; bases outside gene matches: 4. The length of the CDR3 is 13 residues. CDR3 protein: CSVSGRRQETQYF. DNA of the CDR3: TGCAGCGTAAGCGGGAGGCGGCAAGAGACCCAGTACTTC.

The chain carries TRBV5-8 and TRBJ2-1, with 9 nucleotides matching TRBD1. The V gene's germline CDR1 is SGHTS and CDR2 YDEGEE. Germline trimming cut 4 bases from V and 10 bases from J; bases unmatched to any gene: 12. The CDR3 runs 15 residues. CDR3 region: CASSLGQGRLDEQFF. DNA of the CDR3: TGTGCCAGCAGCCTGGGACAGGGACGATTAGACGAGCAGTTCTTC.

This chain joins TRBV7-2 and TRBJ2-1, with 13 bases identical to TRBD2. Germline V CDR1 and CDR2: SGHTA, FQGNSA. With 2 bases clipped from V and 6 bases from J, the junction kept 7 bases outside the gene matches. The CDR3 consists of 17 residues. This CDR3 is CASSLPGLAGASNEQFF. Here the CDR3 DNA reads TGTGCCAGCAGCTTACCCGGACTAGCGGGGGCCTCCAATGAGCAGTTCTTC.

J is TRBJ1-5 and V is TRBV30, with TRBD1 identical over 11 bases. This CDR3 is 16 amino acids long. Trimming took 1 base from V and 3 from J; bases not matched to a gene: 5. Germline CDR1 is GTSNPN and CDR2 is SVGIG (reference sequence). CDR3 DNA sequence: TGTGCCTGGAGTGAGGGGACAGGGGGGTTCAATCAGCCCCAGCATTTT. Protein sequence: CAWSEGTGGFNQPQHF.

This chain uses TRBV28 with TRBJ2-6; 9 bases are shared with TRBD1. J gave up 0 bases and V 6 bases, and 9 bases lay outside the gene matches. In germline, CDR1 is MDHEN, CDR2 SYDVKM. CDR3 length equals 18 residues. In DNA form, the CDR3 reads TGTGCCAGCAGCTTACTGGGACAGGGTGTCTCTGGGGCCAACGTCCTGACTTTC. It yields the protein CASSLLGQGVSGANVLTF.